This TCR beta chain was identified in a study of post-analysis software for immune sequencing data. Unique molecular identifiers had been added to the TCR beta cDNA libraries. TCRdb called the PCR reads again in MiXCR, with one record for every CDR3 protein. Found here are more than 500,000 distinct CDR3 sequences, 34% of them singletons; the top ten hold 4.5% to 7.5%. CDR1 MNHNY and CDR2 SVGAGI come from the germline V gene (reference sequence). The CDR3 is 15 residues long. Deletions cut 4 bases from V and 7 bases from J, with 17 bases between. With regard to this clonotype: Its antigen is unknown.

Findings and caveats of the study: Elevated frequency relative to controls characterized about 5 TRBV segments in patients, TRBV5-6, TRBV5-1 and TRBV20-1 among them. For normalized Chao1 diversity, multiple sclerosis patients scored significantly lower than controls did.

Material for sequencing was blood. The receptor's source is a girl younger than 18 with multiple sclerosis. The chain employs TRBV6-6 and TRBJ2-1; D is possibly TRBD2 (5 bases). CDR3 loop: CASSSTGSNWNEQFF. As DNA, the CDR3 is TGTGCCAGCAGTTCCACGGGGAGTAATTGGAATGAGCAGTTCTTC.